These 19 T cell receptor beta chains share one sample of origin, sequenced in a study of blood T cell repertoires in COVID-19. TCRdb's copy holds only in-frame clones and misses some; the assay was immunoSEQ multiplex PCR. The profile shows under 80,000 clones, 80% to 90% of them singletons. The specimen was peripheral blood. These receptors all come from a woman aged 80 or over with active or convalescent COVID-19.

This sequence joins TRBV4-1 and TRBJ2-7; D might be TRBD2 (5 bases). The CDR3 is made up of 14 amino acids. The V end was cut by 3 bases, the J end by 0 bases, with 9 bases between. Germline assignment: CDR1 MGHRA and CDR2 YSYEKL. CDR3 residues: CASSQSGASYEQYF. Written as DNA, the CDR3 is TGCGCCAGCAGCCAGAGCGGAGCCTCCTACGAGCAGTACTTC.

The chain links TRBV6-5 to TRBJ1-1, with 7 bases identical to TRBD1. Germline values: CDR1 MNHEY, CDR2 SVGAGI. This CDR3 spans 13 amino acids. V lost 5 bases, J lost 2 bases, and 2 bases stayed unmatched. The CDR3 loop is CASSNRGNTEAFF. The CDR3 region has the DNA TGTGCCAGCAGTAACAGGGGAAACACTGAAGCTTTCTTT.

This sequence joins TRBV29-1 and TRBJ2-1; 10 bases agree with TRBD1. Germline V gene data show CDR1 as SQVTM and CDR2 as ANQGSEA. The CDR3 spans 14 residues. Germline trimming cut 7 bases from V and 6 bases from J; bases unmatched to any gene: 9. CDR3 sequence: CSARWTGGRNEQFF. Written as DNA, the CDR3 is TGCAGCGCCAGGTGGACAGGGGGTCGCAATGAGCAGTTCTTC.

In its sample, this clone was seen a few times. This chain joins TRBV28 and TRBJ2-1; D is ambiguous. The CDR3 is made up of 19 amino acids. The germline V gene encodes CDR1 MDHEN and CDR2 SYDVKM. V lost 5 bases and J lost 0, with 23 bases in between. The CDR3: CASSNRHSPRLSSYNEQFF. CDR3 nucleotides: TGTGCCAGCAGTAACCGACACTCTCCTCGATTAAGCTCCTACAATGAGCAGTTCTTC.

The V and J genes are TRBV13 and TRBJ2-3; TRBD2 agrees at 15 bases. The junction had 9 bases not matched to a gene; V was cut back by 4 bases and J by 4 bases. The CDR3 is 18 amino acids. From germline, CDR1 is PRHDT and CDR2 FYEKMQ (reference sequence). The CDR3 coding sequence is TGTGCCAGCAGCTCGGGACTAGCGGGAGGACCTTCCGCAGATACGCAGTATTTT. Translated: CASSSGLAGGPSADTQYF.

This rearrangement joins TRBV27 to TRBJ1-1; D possibly corresponds to TRBD1 (6 bases). The CDR3 consists of 15 residues. Germline CDR1 reads MNHEY; CDR2 reads SMNVEV (reference sequence). V was shortened by 2 bases and J by 1 base, with 11 bases between the two germline ends. The CDR3 DNA sequence: TGTGCCAGCAGTTTAAAGGTACAGGGGAACACTGAAGCTTTCTTT. It is translated as CASSLKVQGNTEAFF.

In nucleotides, the CDR3 is TGTGCCAGCAGTGAACTAGGACAGGCCCAAGAAAAACTGTTTTTT. Translation gives CASSELGQAQEKLFF. This rearrangement joins TRBV2 to TRBJ1-4, with 7 bases fitting TRBD1. Per the germline V gene, CDR1 is SNHLY and CDR2 is FYNNEI. This CDR3 is 15 amino acids long. The V gene end was trimmed by 2 bases and the J gene end by 8 bases; junction bases not matched to a gene: 8.

The chain couples TRBV2 to TRBJ1-2; D is unclear. The CDR3 length is 13 residues. The germline V and J ends were trimmed by 5 bases and 4 bases, with 11 bases remaining between them. Germline loops: CDR1 SNHLY, CDR2 FYNNEI. CDR3 sequence: CASSQESIYGYTF. The CDR3 nucleotides read TGTGCCAGCAGTCAAGAGTCTATCTATGGCTACACCTTC. The whole variable domain, remainder taken from reference TRBV2 and TRBJ1-2, is EPEVTQTPSHQVTQMGQEVILRCVPISNHLYFYWYRQILGQKVEFLVSFYNNEISEKSEIFDDQFSVERPDGSNFTLKIRSTKLEDSAMYFCASSQESIYGYTFGSGTRLTVV.

This chain connects TRBV11-3 to TRBJ2-7; TRBD2 agrees at 10 bases. V was pared by 7 bases and J by 3 bases, with 18 bases of the junction left unmatched. Germline lookup yields CDR1 SGHNT and CDR2 YENEEA. The CDR3 runs 18 residues. CDR3: CASKGSLLAGDSGYEQYF. The CDR3 DNA follows: TGTGCCAGCAAGGGAAGCCTCCTAGCGGGAGATTCGGGCTACGAGCAGTACTTC.

The genes are TRBV15 and TRBJ2-6, with a possible D match to TRBD2 (5 bases). The CDR3 sequence is 20 residues long. Trimming removed 3 bases from V and 0 bases from J, with 21 bases in between. In germline, CDR1 is LNHNV, CDR2 YYDKDF (reference sequence). CDR3 DNA: TGTGCCACCAGCAGGAGAGCTACTTGGGCGGGTAACTCTGGGGCCAACGTCCTGACTTTC. Its translation is CATSRRATWAGNSGANVLTF.

This chain connects TRBV28 to TRBJ1-2; 7 bases map to TRBD1. Trimming removed 6 bases from V and 4 bases from J; junction bases left unmatched: 17. This CDR3 is 17 amino acids long. Germline CDR1 MDHEN, CDR2 SYDVKM. The CDR3 here is CASRAGRGQSSRYGYTF. Here the CDR3 DNA reads TGTGCCAGCAGGGCCGGCCGGGGACAGTCGTCCCGCTATGGCTACACCTTC.

The J gene is TRBJ2-5, the V gene TRBV24-1; 13 nucleotides match TRBD2. Germline V gene sequence: CDR1 KGHDR, CDR2 SFDVKD. J was trimmed by 2 bases and V by 5 bases; bases with no gene match: 7. CDR3 size: 17 residues. The CDR3 DNA is TGTGCCACCAGTGCCCTGGGACTAGCGGGGAGTCAAGAGACCCAGTACTTC. Its protein product is CATSALGLAGSQETQYF.

The chain carries TRBV10-3 and TRBJ2-5; TRBD1 aligns across 8 bases. The CDR3 extends over 19 amino acids. With V trimmed by 2 bases and J by 3 bases, 17 bases remained unmatched. Germline loops: CDR1 ENHRY, CDR2 SYGVKD. The CDR3 region is CAISETPTRTGTPKETQYF. CDR3 DNA: TGTGCCATCAGTGAGACGCCAACGCGGACAGGGACCCCCAAAGAGACCCAGTACTTC.

The chain carries TRBV30 and TRBJ1-3; D gene ambiguous. V lost 0 bases, J lost 4 bases, and 10 bases lay in between. The CDR3 consists of 14 residues. Per the germline V gene, CDR1 is GTSNPN and CDR2 is SVGIG (reference sequence). The CDR3 is CAWSVWQRGNTIYF. DNA for the CDR3: TGTGCCTGGAGTGTTTGGCAGCGGGGAAACACCATATATTTT. Variable domain in full (rest from reference TRBV30 and TRBJ1-3): SQTIHQWPATLVQPVGSPLSLECTVEGTSNPNLYWYRQAAGRGLQLLFYSVGIGQISSEVPQNLSASRPQDRQFILSSKKLLLSDSGFYLCAWSVWQRGNTIYFGEGSWLTVV.

This chain links TRBV5-1 with TRBJ1-5; possibly TRBD1 for D (5 bases). Trimming left V 3 bases short and J 6 bases short, with 16 bases between. The CDR3 loop spans 15 amino acids. Germline V CDR1 and CDR2: SGHRS, YFSETQ. This CDR3 reads CASSSDGGKPQPQHF. The CDR3 DNA sequence: TGCGCCAGCAGCTCCGACGGGGGGAAACCTCAGCCCCAGCATTTT.

This clone has only a few counts. The chain links TRBV7-9 to TRBJ2-7, with 9 bases matching TRBD1. V shed 5 bases, J shed 2 bases, and the junction held 10 bases outside the gene matches. The CDR3 runs to 16 residues. Germline CDR1 is SEHNR and CDR2 is FQNEAQ (reference sequence). Here the CDR3 DNA reads TGTGCCAGCAGCGCGGCCTACAGGGGGCATACCTACGAGCAGTACTTC. It specifies CASSAAYRGHTYEQYF.

The CDR3 loop reads CASSFSLQETQYF. The CDR3 coding sequence is TGTGCCAGCAGCTTTTCCCTCCAAGAGACCCAGTACTTC. J is TRBJ2-5 and V is TRBV7-2; the D is unclear. V shed 3 bases and J shed 1 base, with 6 bases lying between them. The CDR3 contains 13 residues. Germline CDR1 SGHTA, CDR2 FQGNSA.

The rearrangement uses TRBV27 and TRBJ2-3; D is unresolved. V was cut by 6 bases and J by 11 bases, with 15 bases left in between. Per the germline V gene, CDR1 is MNHEY and CDR2 is SMNVEV (reference sequence). The CDR3 covers 12 residues. The CDR3 DNA follows: TGTGCCAGCAGCCAACTTTTATTGGTGCAGTATTTT. Amino acid sequence: CASSQLLLVQYF.

V gene TRBV7-2 combines with J gene TRBJ2-7; 8 bases align to TRBD2. The CDR3 contains 15 residues. Germline lookup yields CDR1 SGHTA and CDR2 FQGNSA. V lost 4 bases and J lost 2; bases outside the gene matches: 7. The CDR3 DNA reads TGTGCCAGCAGCTGGTCGGGGGGGCCCACCTACGAGCAGTACTTC. This codes for CASSWSGGPTYEQYF.